The TCR beta chain under discussion was sequenced for a study of T-cell memory formation after mild COVID-19. Study-level results: The CD4+ clones that contracted clustered mainly within CM and EM, and the CD8+ clones concentrated in EMRA. Memory from before infection featured some responding clones, which suggests cross-reactive memory joined. The study found balanced CD4/CD8 in clones contracting day 15 to 85 and a CD4+ lean in later expanders.

This clonotype was seen a handful of times. Antigen: not known. A single record per CDR3 protein comes from TCRdb applying MiXCR to the 5' RACE reads. This table holds around 300,000 distinct CDR3 sequences, more than 15% found once. The CDR3 has 14 residues. Trimming removed 0 bases at V and 1 base at J, with 8 bases between. CDR1 is SGDLS, CDR2 YYNGEE, per germline. This sequence originates from a man younger than 35 who had mild COVID-19 (a few samples of this study predate the infection). Cell type and time point are not known. The V gene is TRBV9, the J gene TRBJ2-7; D gene uncertain. Material: PBMCs or a T cell subset sorted from them (not recorded which). In nucleotides, the CDR3 is TGTGCCAGCAGCGTAGACGCCGGATCCTACGAGCAGTACTTC. Translated: CASSVDAGSYEQYF.